Each of the 5 T cell receptor beta chains below was sequenced from the same sample in a study of blood T cell repertoires in COVID-19. The method was immunoSEQ multiplex PCR; TCRdb's version includes in-frame clones alone and lacks a portion of them. This sample carries 150,000 to 200,000 clones, 70% to 90% of them seen once, and the ten largest clones take approximately 2%. Sequencing used peripheral blood. These receptor sequences come from a man between 18 and 35 years old who had recovered from COVID-19.

The V and J genes are TRBV2 and TRBJ1-1; no reliable D call. V gave up 3 bases and J gave up 4 bases, with 12 bases separating them. CDR1 is SNHLY and CDR2 is FYNNEI in the germline V gene. This CDR3 is built from 14 residues. This CDR3 reads CASSDPMRVTEAFF. The CDR3, as DNA: TGTGCCAGCAGTGACCCCATGAGGGTCACTGAAGCTTTCTTT.

The J gene is TRBJ2-7, the V gene TRBV11-2; possible D gene TRBD2, 6 bases. The germline V gene encodes CDR1 SGHAT and CDR2 FQNNGV. There are 13 residues in the CDR3. Between the trimmed V and J ends, which lost 5 bases and 6 bases, there was a span of 14 bases. CDR3 in DNA: TGTGCCAGCAGCCCCGGGAGTATAAGCGAGCAGTACTTC. Encoded protein: CASSPGSISEQYF.

This chain connects TRBV11-2 to TRBJ2-1, with 9 bases lining up with TRBD2. The V segment lost 6 bases and the J segment 5 bases; nucleotides outside the gene matches: 8. The CDR3 has 15 residues. CDR1 and CDR2 from the germline V gene are SGHAT and FQNNGV. CDR3 coding DNA: TGTGCCAGCAGGTCCCCGGGACTAGCCAACAATGAGCAGTTCTTC. The encoded protein is CASRSPGLANNEQFF.

Here the CDR3 DNA reads TGTGCCACCCCTCACCAGGGTAACGTCGGGGAGCTGTTTTTT. Its translation: CATPHQGNVGELFF. This chain links TRBV19 with TRBJ2-2, with D possibly being TRBD1 (5 bases). The CDR3 spans 14 residues. V lost 10 bases to trimming and J lost 7 bases, with 19 bases between them. From germline, CDR1 is LNHDA and CDR2 SQIVND (reference sequence).

The rearrangement uses TRBV11-3 and TRBJ2-7; 9 nucleotides align to TRBD2. CDR1 is SGHNT, CDR2 YENEEA, per germline. V shed 2 bases, J shed 5 bases, and the junction held 10 bases outside the gene matches. The CDR3 is 16 amino acids. This chain's CDR3 is CASSLYAGGEKNEQYF. DNA for the CDR3: TGTGCCAGCAGCTTATACGCGGGAGGGGAGAAAAACGAGCAGTACTTC. Filled out from reference TRBV11-3 and TRBJ2-7, the complete variable domain reads EAGVVQSPRYKIIEKKQPVAFWCNPISGHNTLYWYLQNLGQGPELLIRYENEEAVDDSQLPKDRFSAERLKGVDSTLKIQPAELGDSAVYLCASSLYAGGEKNEQYFGPGTRLTVT.